These 31 T cell receptor beta chains were sequenced from one sample in a study of early T cells in non-severe SARS-CoV-2 infection. TCRdb recomputed calls from the 5' RACE reads with MiXCR, one row per CDR3 protein. The data hold about 56,000 distinct CDR3 sequences, with roughly a tenth observed a single time. Sequenced input: whole blood. The receptors stem from an adult who was a healthcare worker with PCR-confirmed SARS-CoV-2 infection or an uninfected control (not recorded which).

This clonotype has ten or more counts. CDR3 sequence reads: CGGTTYNEQFF. CDR3 nucleotides: TGCGGCGGGACCACCTACAATGAGCAGTTCTTC. The chain uses TRBV29-1 and TRBJ2-1; D possibly corresponds to TRBD2 (6 bases). Germline V gene sequence: CDR1 SQVTM, CDR2 ANQGSEA. CDR3 size: 11 residues.

The chain joins TRBV7-2 to TRBJ2-2; D not resolved. The V gene's germline CDR1 is SGHTA and CDR2 FQGNSA. There are 15 residues in the CDR3. V dropped 5 bases and J dropped 6 bases, with 16 bases sitting between them. Written as DNA, the CDR3 is TGTGCCAGCAGCATCGGGCCTAGGGTCTCCGGGGAGCTGTTTTTT. Residues: CASSIGPRVSGELFF. Looking up the rest from reference TRBV7-2 and TRBJ2-2 gives the full variable domain: GAGVSQSPSNKVTEKGKDVELRCDPISGHTALYWYRQSLGQGLEFLIYFQGNSAPDKSGLPSDRFSAERTGGSVSTLTIQRTQQEDSAVYLCASSIGPRVSGELFFGEGSRLTVL.

This sequence joins TRBV7-9 and TRBJ2-3, with TRBD1 as a possible D gene (6 bases). Germline CDR1 is SEHNR and CDR2 is FQNEAQ (reference sequence). CDR3 length: 14 residues. The germline V and J ends were trimmed by 4 bases and 2 bases, with 10 bases remaining between them. The CDR3 bases are TGTGCCAGCAGCTCCGGACAGTCCACAGATACGCAGTATTTT. Protein sequence: CASSSGQSTDTQYF.

CDR3 protein: CATELAGGDTQYF. The CDR3 DNA is TGTGCCACTGAACTAGCGGGAGGAGATACGCAGTATTTT. The V gene is TRBV19, the J gene TRBJ2-3; 12 positions agree with TRBD2. Per the germline V gene, CDR1 is LNHDA and CDR2 is SQIVND (reference sequence). With 10 bases clipped from V and 5 bases from J, the junction kept 4 bases outside the gene matches. The CDR3 spans 13 residues. The whole variable domain, remainder taken from reference TRBV19 and TRBJ2-3, is DGGITQSPKYLFRKEGQNVTLSCEQNLNHDAMYWYRQDPGQGLRLIYYSQIVNDFQKGDIAEGYSVSREKKESFPLTVTSAQKNPTAFYLCATELAGGDTQYFGPGTRLTVL.

This clonotype was observed a handful of times. The chain recombines TRBV12-3 or TRBV12-4 with TRBJ2-7; 8 bases map to TRBD1. The trim removed 7 bases at V and 3 bases at J, leaving 5 bases unmatched. The CDR3 is 13 residues long. The CDR3 sequence: CASTTGQGYEQYF. The CDR3 DNA reads TGTGCCAGCACAACCGGACAGGGCTACGAGCAGTACTTC.

The chain combines TRBV29-1 with TRBJ2-7; 12 positions match TRBD1. Trimming removed 8 bases from V and 5 bases from J; junction bases left unmatched: 7. CDR3 length: 13 residues. Germline CDR1 is SQVTM and CDR2 is ANQGSEA. The CDR3 DNA reads TGCAGCTTCACCGGGACAGGGGGCGACGAGCAGTACTTC. Translating gives CSFTGTGGDEQYF.

This clonotype was seen repeatedly, ten times or more. The rearrangement links TRBV7-3 to TRBJ2-1, with 7 bases aligning to TRBD2. The junction had 7 bases not matched to a gene; V was cut back by 5 bases and J by 12 bases. CDR1 and CDR2 from the germline V gene are SGHTA and FQGTGA. The CDR3 is 12 amino acids. The chain's CDR3 is CASSRREGRQFF. CDR3 nucleotides: TGTGCCAGCAGCCGAAGGGAGGGGAGGCAGTTCTTC.

This chain links TRBV3-1 with TRBJ2-5; 7 bases are a match to TRBD2. From germline, CDR1 is LGHDT and CDR2 YNNKEL (reference sequence). The ends lost 3 bases at V and 0 bases at J; junction bases unmatched: 10. The CDR3 is 17 amino acids. As DNA, the CDR3 is TGTGCCAGCAGCCACCCCCGTCCGGGACTATACCAAGAGACCCAGTACTTC. This encodes CASSHPRPGLYQETQYF.

This clonotype has more than one count but fewer than ten. This rearrangement joins TRBV21-1 to TRBJ2-7; the table names TRBD1, a call not compared with the DNA. TRBV21-1 is given as a pseudogene. CDR3 length equals 16 residues. The CDR3 reads CASSKVKRQGSHEQYF. The DNA for the CDR3 is TGTGCCAGCAGCAAAGTGAAGAGACAGGGGTCCCACGAGCAGTACTTC.

This clonotype appeared many times. The J gene is TRBJ1-4, the V gene TRBV29-1; D unclear. There are 15 residues in the CDR3. Germline CDR1 is SQVTM and CDR2 is ANQGSEA. The V and J ends lost 0 bases and 0 bases respectively, with 8 bases between them. CDR3 DNA sequence: TGCAGCGTTGAAGATGCGCAGTCAACTAATGAAAAACTGTTTTTT. It translates to CSVEDAQSTNEKLFF. The full variable domain, its missing parts supplied by reference TRBV29-1 and TRBJ1-4, is SAVISQKPSRDICQRGTSLTIQCQVDSQVTMMFWYRQQPGQSLTLIATANQGSEATYESGFVIDKFPISRPNLTFSTLTVSNMSPEDSSIYLCSVEDAQSTNEKLFFGSGTQLSVL.

This clonotype has a count of ten or more. The V call is TRBV7-9, the J call TRBJ2-3; the match to TRBD1 covers 8 bases. Per germline, CDR1 SEHNR and CDR2 FQNEAQ (reference sequence). There are 15 residues in the CDR3. The J segment lost 2 bases and the V segment lost 5 bases, leaving 6 bases of the junction unmatched. This CDR3 is CASSKMTGATDTQYF. The CDR3 DNA reads as TGTGCCAGCAGCAAAATGACAGGGGCCACAGATACGCAGTATTTT.

This clonotype was seen repeatedly, ten times or more. CDR3 sequence reads: CASSPSIQGSYEQYF. The CDR3 DNA reads as TGTGCCAGCTCACCTTCCATACAGGGCTCCTACGAGCAGTACTTC. The rearrangement uses TRBV18 and TRBJ2-7, with D maybe TRBD1 (6 bases). The CDR3 loop spans 15 amino acids. The V end was cut by 3 bases, the J end by 0 bases, with 12 bases between. CDR1 is KGHSH, CDR2 LQKENI, per germline.

This clonotype was found many times. In DNA, the CDR3 is TGTGCCAGCAGCCAAGGCGTGCTCAACAATGAGCAGTTCTTC. It yields the protein CASSQGVLNNEQFF. The V gene is TRBV14, the J gene TRBJ2-1; D remains ambiguous. CDR3 length: 14 amino acids. Germline V gene data show CDR1 as SGHDN and CDR2 as FVKESK. Trimming stripped 1 base from V and 5 bases from J, with 9 bases between.

The chain couples TRBV5-1 to TRBJ2-1; a possible D gene is TRBD2 (5 bases). The CDR3 is 14 amino acids. V lost 1 base and J lost 7, with 12 bases in between. Germline lookup yields CDR1 SGHRS and CDR2 YFSETQ. The CDR3 here is CASSLLTGGNEQFF. CDR3 sequence (DNA): TGCGCCAGCAGCTTGTTGACTGGCGGGAATGAGCAGTTCTTC.

This clonotype was seen many times. This sequence joins TRBV25-1 and TRBJ2-2; D is perhaps TRBD2 (5 bases). Germline V gives CDR1 MGHDK, CDR2 SYGVNS. The CDR3 extends over 17 amino acids. The V end lost 7 bases, the J end lost 0 bases, and 18 bases lay between the germline ends. CDR3 coding DNA: TGTGCCAGCACCTCCGGCCCCGGGGAGACGAACACCGGGGAGCTGTTTTTT. It encodes CASTSGPGETNTGELFF.

This clonotype has more than one count but fewer than ten. The chain joins TRBV7-2 to TRBJ1-5, with no clear D. Between the trimmed V and J ends, which lost 2 bases and 2 bases, there was a span of 7 bases. This CDR3 has 14 amino acids. Germline V CDR1 and CDR2: SGHTA, FQGNSA. The CDR3, as DNA: TGTGCCAGCAGCTTATCCGGACGCAATCAGCCCCAGCATTTT. Translated, it gives CASSLSGRNQPQHF.

The chain links TRBV2 to TRBJ2-1, with 8 positions matching TRBD2. With 1 base clipped from V and 9 bases from J, the junction kept 8 bases outside the gene matches. Germline lookup yields CDR1 SNHLY and CDR2 FYNNEI. This CDR3 spans 15 amino acids. The CDR3 loop is CASSEGAGGYGEQFF. CDR3 nucleotide sequence: TGTGCCAGCAGTGAAGGGGCGGGAGGATACGGTGAGCAGTTCTTC.

This clonotype showed up many times. The chain combines TRBV7-9 with TRBJ2-7, with D perhaps being TRBD1 or TRBD2 (5 bases each). Trimming cost V 3 bases and J 0 bases, with 12 bases left between them. This CDR3 region has 15 residues. Germline CDR1 and CDR2: SEHNR and FQNEAQ (reference sequence). CDR3 sequence: CASSFRDGVSYEQYF. CDR3 nucleotide sequence: TGTGCCAGCAGCTTCCGGGACGGAGTCTCCTACGAGCAGTACTTC. Supplemented by reference TRBV7-9 and TRBJ2-7, the full variable domain reads DTGVSQNPRHKITKRGQNVTFRCDPISEHNRLYWYRQTLGQGPEFLTYFQNEAQLEKSRLLSDRFSAERPKGSFSTLEIQRTEQGDSAMYLCASSFRDGVSYEQYFGPGTRLTVT.

J is TRBJ2-3 and V is TRBV30, with a possible D match to TRBD2 (6 bases). The germline gives CDR1 GTSNPN, CDR2 SVGIG (reference sequence). Trimming removed 6 bases at V and 5 bases at J, with 21 bases between. CDR3 length equals 15 residues. Here the CDR3 reads CACHGGAGLIDTQYF. The CDR3 bases are TGTGCCTGTCATGGTGGAGCGGGTTTGATAGATACGCAGTATTTT.

The genes are TRBV6-6 and TRBJ1-1, with D possibly TRBD1 on 5 matching bases. Germline values: CDR1 MNHNY, CDR2 SVGAGI (reference sequence). V was clipped by 4 bases and J by 4 bases, with 13 bases between them. CDR3 length: 14 residues. The CDR3 loop is CASSSLSGGTEAFF. DNA for the CDR3: TGTGCCAGCAGTTCCCTATCGGGGGGCACTGAAGCTTTCTTT.

In this sample, this clonotype turned up many times. The rearrangement links TRBV6-5 to TRBJ2-7, with TRBD1 as a possible D gene (6 bases). Trimming stripped 7 bases from V and 5 bases from J, with 15 bases between. The V gene's germline CDR1 is MNHEY and CDR2 SVGAGI. The CDR3 length is 13 residues. CDR3 amino acids: CASTQQGSNEQYF. In DNA, the CDR3 is TGTGCCAGCACCCAACAGGGATCCAACGAGCAGTACTTC.

The rearrangement joins TRBV10-2 to TRBJ1-2; 11 bases line up with TRBD1. This CDR3 region has 15 residues. The V gene's germline CDR1 is WSHSY and CDR2 SAAADI. V shed 10 bases and J 8 bases; nucleotides not matched to a gene: 15. CDR3: CATRPWTGGHWGYTF. The CDR3 bases are TGCGCCACCAGACCATGGACAGGGGGCCATTGGGGCTACACCTTC.

This clonotype was observed a handful of times. This chain connects TRBV29-1 to TRBJ2-7; D is possibly TRBD1 (6 bases). Trimming took 4 bases from V and 4 from J, leaving 8 bases between them. Germline CDR1 is SQVTM and CDR2 is ANQGSEA. The CDR3 totals 11 residues. The CDR3 here is CSVVTGYEQYF. DNA of the CDR3: TGCAGCGTTGTAACAGGGTACGAGCAGTACTTC.

This clonotype appeared many times. The rearrangement links TRBV25-1 to TRBJ1-1; 7 bases match TRBD1. The CDR3 loop spans 13 amino acids. The trim removed 8 bases at V and 4 bases at J, leaving 7 bases unmatched. Germline assignment: CDR1 MGHDK and CDR2 SYGVNS. Here the CDR3 DNA reads TGTGCCAGCGGGCGGAAGGGGGCCACTGAAGCTTTCTTT. As protein: CASGRKGATEAFF.

This clonotype showed up just a few times. The CDR3 spells CASSSTLRTQYF. In nucleotides, the CDR3 is TGTGCCAGCAGTTCGACCCTGCGGACCCAGTACTTC. The genes are TRBV12-3 or TRBV12-4 and TRBJ2-5, with D hard to call. This CDR3 has 12 residues. Trimming stripped 4 bases from V and 7 bases from J, with 10 bases between.

This clonotype was counted many times. J is TRBJ2-3 and V is TRBV6-5; TRBD1 agrees at 9 bases. The V and J ends lost 6 bases and 6 bases, in that order; junction bases with no gene match: 13. The V gene's germline CDR1 is MNHEY and CDR2 SVGAGI. This CDR3 contains 16 residues. For the CDR3, the DNA is TGTGCCAGCAGCCCCGCGGACAGGGGAGGGTCGGATACGCAGTATTTT. Protein product: CASSPADRGGSDTQYF.

This clonotype turned up a few times. The chain uses TRBV28 and TRBJ1-1; no firm D call. V lost 10 bases, J lost 4 bases, and 13 bases lay in between. CDR1 and CDR2 from the germline V gene are MDHEN and SYDVKM. This CDR3 comprises 12 residues. The CDR3 loop is CATLRFTTEAFF. DNA of the CDR3: TGTGCCACCTTGAGGTTCACCACTGAAGCTTTCTTT.

This chain joins TRBV27 and TRBJ2-3; D call uncertain. V was trimmed by 3 bases and J by 4 bases, leaving 14 bases between them. The CDR3 length is 15 residues. Germline V gene sequence: CDR1 MNHEY, CDR2 SMNVEV (reference sequence). The CDR3 here is CASSFLRHTADTQYF. As DNA, the CDR3 is TGTGCCAGCAGTTTCCTTCGACATACCGCAGATACGCAGTATTTT.

This clonotype showed up just a few times. The gene calls are TRBV10-3 and TRBJ1-3, with D uncertain. The CDR3 contains 13 residues. The V end was cut by 7 bases, the J end by 3 bases, with 10 bases between. From germline, CDR1 is ENHRY and CDR2 SYGVKD. CDR3: CAITRTFGNTIYF. The CDR3 DNA reads as TGTGCCATCACCCGGACGTTTGGAAACACCATATATTTT.

There are many counts of this clonotype. The chain couples TRBV3-1 to TRBJ2-2; D unclear. This CDR3 spans 16 amino acids. Per germline, CDR1 LGHDT and CDR2 YNNKEL (reference sequence). V lost 6 bases to trimming and J lost 4 bases, with 18 bases between them. The CDR3 spells CASSLQTSRGTGELFF. CDR3 nucleotides: TGTGCCAGCAGTCTCCAAACCAGCAGAGGCACCGGGGAGCTGTTTTTT.

The chain is built from TRBV4-2 and TRBJ2-3; perhaps TRBD2 as D (6 bases). The germline V and J ends were trimmed by 1 base and 1 base, with 12 bases remaining between them. The CDR3 runs to 16 residues. From germline, CDR1 is LGHNA and CDR2 YNFKEQ. The CDR3 here is CASSQGAGEGTDTQYF. In DNA form, the CDR3 reads TGTGCCAGCAGCCAAGGCGCCGGGGAGGGCACAGATACGCAGTATTTT.